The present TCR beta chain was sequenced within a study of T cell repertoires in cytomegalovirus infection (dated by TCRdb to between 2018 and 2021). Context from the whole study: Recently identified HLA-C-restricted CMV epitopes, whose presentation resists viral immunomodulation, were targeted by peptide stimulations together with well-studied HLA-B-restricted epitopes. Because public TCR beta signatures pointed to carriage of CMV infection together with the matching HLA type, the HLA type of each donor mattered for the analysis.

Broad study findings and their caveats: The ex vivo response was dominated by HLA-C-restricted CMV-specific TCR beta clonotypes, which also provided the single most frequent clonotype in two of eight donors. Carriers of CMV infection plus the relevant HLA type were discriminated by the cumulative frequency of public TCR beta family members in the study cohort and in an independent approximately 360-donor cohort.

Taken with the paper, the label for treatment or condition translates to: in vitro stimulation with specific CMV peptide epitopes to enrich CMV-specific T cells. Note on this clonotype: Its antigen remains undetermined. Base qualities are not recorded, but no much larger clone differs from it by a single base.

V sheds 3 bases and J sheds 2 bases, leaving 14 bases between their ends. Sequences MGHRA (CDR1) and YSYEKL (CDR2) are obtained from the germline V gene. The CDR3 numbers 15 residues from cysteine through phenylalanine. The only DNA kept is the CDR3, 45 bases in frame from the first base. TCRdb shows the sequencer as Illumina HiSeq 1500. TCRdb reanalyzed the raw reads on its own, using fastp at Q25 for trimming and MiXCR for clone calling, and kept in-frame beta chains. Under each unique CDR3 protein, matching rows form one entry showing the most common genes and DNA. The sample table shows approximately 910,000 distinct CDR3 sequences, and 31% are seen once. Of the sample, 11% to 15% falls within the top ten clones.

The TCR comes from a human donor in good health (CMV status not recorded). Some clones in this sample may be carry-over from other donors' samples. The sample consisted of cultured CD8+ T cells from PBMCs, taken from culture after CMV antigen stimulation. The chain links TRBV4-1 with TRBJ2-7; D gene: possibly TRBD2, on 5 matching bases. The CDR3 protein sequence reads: CASSHLFSGAYEQYF. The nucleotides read TGCGCCAGCAGCCACCTTTTCTCCGGGGCCTACGAGCAGTACTTC.